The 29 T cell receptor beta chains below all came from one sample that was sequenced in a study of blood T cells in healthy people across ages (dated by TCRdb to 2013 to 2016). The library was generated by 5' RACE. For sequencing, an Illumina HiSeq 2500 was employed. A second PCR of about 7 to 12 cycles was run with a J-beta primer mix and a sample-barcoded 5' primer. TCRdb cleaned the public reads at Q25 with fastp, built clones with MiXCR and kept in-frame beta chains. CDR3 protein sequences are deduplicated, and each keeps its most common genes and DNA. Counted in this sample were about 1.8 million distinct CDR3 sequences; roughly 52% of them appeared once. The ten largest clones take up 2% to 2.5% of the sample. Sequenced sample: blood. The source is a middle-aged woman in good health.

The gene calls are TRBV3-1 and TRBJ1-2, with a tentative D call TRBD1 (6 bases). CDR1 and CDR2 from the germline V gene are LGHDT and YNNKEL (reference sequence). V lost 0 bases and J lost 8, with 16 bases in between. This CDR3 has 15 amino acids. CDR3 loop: CASSQDERQELGYTF. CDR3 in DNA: TGTGCCAGCAGCCAAGACGAAAGACAGGAGTTGGGCTACACCTTC.

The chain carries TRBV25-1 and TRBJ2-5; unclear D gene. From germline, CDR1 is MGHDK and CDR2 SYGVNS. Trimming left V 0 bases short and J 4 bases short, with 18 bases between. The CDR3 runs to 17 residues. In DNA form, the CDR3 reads TGTGCCAGCAGTGAATATGCGATATCCGTTAAGGGAGAGACCCAGTACTTC. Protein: CASSEYAISVKGETQYF.

DNA for the CDR3: TGTGCCATCAGTGAGTCGAGGGTAAAACTGTTTTTT. Encoded protein: CAISESRVKLFF. The rearrangement joins TRBV10-3 to TRBJ1-4, with D uncertain. The germline V and J ends were trimmed by 0 bases and 10 bases, with 6 bases remaining between them. CDR1 ENHRY and CDR2 SYGVKD come from the germline V gene. The CDR3 has 12 amino acids.

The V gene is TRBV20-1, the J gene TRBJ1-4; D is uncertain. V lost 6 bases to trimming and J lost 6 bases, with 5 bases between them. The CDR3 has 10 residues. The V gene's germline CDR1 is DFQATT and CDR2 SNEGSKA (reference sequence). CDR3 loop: CSAMDEKLFF. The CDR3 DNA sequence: TGCAGTGCCATGGATGAAAAACTGTTTTTT.

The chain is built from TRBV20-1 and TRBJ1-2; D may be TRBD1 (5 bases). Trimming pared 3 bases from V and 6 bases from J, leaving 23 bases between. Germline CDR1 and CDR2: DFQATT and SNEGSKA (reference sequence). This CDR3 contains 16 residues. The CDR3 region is CSASPGMGRGHDGYTF. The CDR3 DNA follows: TGCAGTGCTAGCCCAGGGATGGGACGAGGACATGATGGCTACACCTTC.

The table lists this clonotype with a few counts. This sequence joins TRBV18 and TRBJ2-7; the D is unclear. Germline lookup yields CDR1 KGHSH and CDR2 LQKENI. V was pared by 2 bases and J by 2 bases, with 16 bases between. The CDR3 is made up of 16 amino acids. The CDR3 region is CASSPFLSVSAYEQYF. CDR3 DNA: TGTGCCAGCTCACCATTTTTATCGGTCAGCGCCTACGAGCAGTACTTC.

For the CDR3, the DNA is TGCAGTGCTAACCGGGACAGGGGTGACGAGCAGTACTTC. Protein product: CSANRDRGDEQYF. The J gene is TRBJ2-7, the V gene TRBV20-1; the match to TRBD1 covers 10 bases. Germline values: CDR1 DFQATT, CDR2 SNEGSKA (reference sequence). The length of the CDR3 is 13 residues. With V trimmed by 4 bases and J by 5 bases, 5 bases remained unmatched.

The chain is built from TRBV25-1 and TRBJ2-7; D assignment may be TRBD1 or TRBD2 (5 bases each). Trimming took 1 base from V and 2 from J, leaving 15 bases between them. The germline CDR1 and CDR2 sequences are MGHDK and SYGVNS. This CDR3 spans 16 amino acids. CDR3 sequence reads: CASSELVGAQPYEQYF. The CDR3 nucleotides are TGTGCCAGCAGTGAATTGGTCGGGGCCCAACCCTACGAGCAGTACTTC.

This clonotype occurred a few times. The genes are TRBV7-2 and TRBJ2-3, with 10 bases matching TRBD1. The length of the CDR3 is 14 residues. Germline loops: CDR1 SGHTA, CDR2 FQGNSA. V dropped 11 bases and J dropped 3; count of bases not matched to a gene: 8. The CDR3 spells CAGRQGAPTDTQYF. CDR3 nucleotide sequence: TGTGCCGGACGACAGGGGGCGCCGACAGATACGCAGTATTTT. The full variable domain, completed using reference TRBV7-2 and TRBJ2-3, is GAGVSQSPSNKVTEKGKDVELRCDPISGHTALYWYRQSLGQGLEFLIYFQGNSAPDKSGLPSDRFSAERTGGSVSTLTIQRTQQEDSAVYLCAGRQGAPTDTQYFGPGTRLTVL.

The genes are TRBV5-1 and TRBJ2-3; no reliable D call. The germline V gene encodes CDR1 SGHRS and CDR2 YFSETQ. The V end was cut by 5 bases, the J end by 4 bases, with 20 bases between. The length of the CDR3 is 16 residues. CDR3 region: CASRNNSRLHADTQYF. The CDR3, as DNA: TGCGCCAGCAGAAATAACAGTAGGCTCCATGCAGATACGCAGTATTTT.

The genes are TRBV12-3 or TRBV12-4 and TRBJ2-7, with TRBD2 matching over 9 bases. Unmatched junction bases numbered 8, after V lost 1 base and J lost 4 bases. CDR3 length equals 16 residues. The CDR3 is CASSLVAGEILYEQYF. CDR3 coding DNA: TGTGCCAGCAGTTTAGTAGCGGGGGAGATCTTATACGAGCAGTACTTC.

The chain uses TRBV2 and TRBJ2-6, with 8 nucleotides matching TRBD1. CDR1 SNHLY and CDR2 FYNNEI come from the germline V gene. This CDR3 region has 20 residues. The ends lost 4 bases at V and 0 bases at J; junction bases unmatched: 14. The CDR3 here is CASSGTGGKAQGSGANVLTF. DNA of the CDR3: TGTGCCAGCAGTGGAACAGGGGGGAAGGCCCAAGGCTCTGGGGCCAACGTCCTGACTTTC.

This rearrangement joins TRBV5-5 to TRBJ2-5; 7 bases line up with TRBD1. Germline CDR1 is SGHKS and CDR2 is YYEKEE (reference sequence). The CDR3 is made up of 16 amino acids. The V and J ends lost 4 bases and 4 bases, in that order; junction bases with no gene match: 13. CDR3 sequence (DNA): TGTGCCAGCAGCGCGGCCGGGACAGCCTCCTTAGAGACCCAGTACTTC. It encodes CASSAAGTASLETQYF.

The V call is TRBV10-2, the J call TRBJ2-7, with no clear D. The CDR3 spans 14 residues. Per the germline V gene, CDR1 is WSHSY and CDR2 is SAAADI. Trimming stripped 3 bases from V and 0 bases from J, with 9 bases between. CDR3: CASSELQSSYEQYF. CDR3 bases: TGCGCCAGCAGTGAATTGCAAAGCTCCTACGAGCAGTACTTC.

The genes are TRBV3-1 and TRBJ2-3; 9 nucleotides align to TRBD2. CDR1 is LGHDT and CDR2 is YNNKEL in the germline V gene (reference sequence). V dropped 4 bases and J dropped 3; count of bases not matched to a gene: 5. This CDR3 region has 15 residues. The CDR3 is CASSPIAGVTDTQYF. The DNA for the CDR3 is TGTGCCAGCAGCCCGATAGCGGGGGTAACAGATACGCAGTATTTT.

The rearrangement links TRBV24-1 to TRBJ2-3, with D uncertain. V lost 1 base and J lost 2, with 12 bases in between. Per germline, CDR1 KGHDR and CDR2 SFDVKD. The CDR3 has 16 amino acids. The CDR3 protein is CATSDLYKTSTDTQYF. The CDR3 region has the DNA TGTGCCACCAGTGATTTATACAAGACATCCACAGATACGCAGTATTTT.

CDR3 sequence (DNA): TGTGCCAGCAGTTACGATCTTCGGGTGGGTGGCTACACCTTC. It translates to CASSYDLRVGGYTF. The chain employs TRBV6-5 and TRBJ1-2; D ambiguous. The germline CDR1 and CDR2 sequences are MNHEY and SVGAGI. Trimming removed 2 bases at V and 7 bases at J, with 14 bases between. The CDR3 runs to 14 residues.

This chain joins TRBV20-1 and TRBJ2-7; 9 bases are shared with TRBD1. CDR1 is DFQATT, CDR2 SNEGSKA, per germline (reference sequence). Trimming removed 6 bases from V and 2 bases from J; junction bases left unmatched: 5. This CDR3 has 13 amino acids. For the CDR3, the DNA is TGCAGTGCCCTAGGGGACAGGGCCTACGAGCAGTACTTC. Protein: CSALGDRAYEQYF.

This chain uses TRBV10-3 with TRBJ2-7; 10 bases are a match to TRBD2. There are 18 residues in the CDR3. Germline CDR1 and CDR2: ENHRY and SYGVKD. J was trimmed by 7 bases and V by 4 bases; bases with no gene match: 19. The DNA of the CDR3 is TGTGCCATCAGTGCGGCTAGCGGGGGACAAGGGTTCGGGGGAGAGCAGTACTTC. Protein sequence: CAISAASGGQGFGGEQYF.

The chain's CDR3 is CASTPGDSPSTDTQYF. The CDR3 DNA reads TGTGCCAGCACCCCAGGGGACTCTCCTAGCACAGATACGCAGTATTTT. The J gene is TRBJ2-3, the V gene TRBV27; the D call may be TRBD1 or TRBD2 (6 bases each). Germline V gene sequence: CDR1 MNHEY, CDR2 SMNVEV (reference sequence). The V end lost 7 bases, the J end lost 0 bases, and 17 bases lay between the germline ends. This CDR3 is built from 16 residues.

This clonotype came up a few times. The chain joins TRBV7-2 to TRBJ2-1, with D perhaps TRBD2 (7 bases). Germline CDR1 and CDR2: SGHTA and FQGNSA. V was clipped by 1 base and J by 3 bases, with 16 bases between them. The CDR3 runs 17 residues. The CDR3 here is CASSLEGGGAFYNEQFF. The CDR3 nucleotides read TGTGCCAGCAGCTTAGAAGGGGGGGGGGCGTTCTACAATGAGCAGTTCTTC.

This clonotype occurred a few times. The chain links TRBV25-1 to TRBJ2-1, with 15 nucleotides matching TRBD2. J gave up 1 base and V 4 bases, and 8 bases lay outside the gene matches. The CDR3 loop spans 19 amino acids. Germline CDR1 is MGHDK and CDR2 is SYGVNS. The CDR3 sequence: CASSGGGLAGGVSYNEQFF. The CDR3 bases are TGTGCCAGCAGTGGTGGGGGACTAGCGGGGGGCGTATCCTACAATGAGCAGTTCTTC.

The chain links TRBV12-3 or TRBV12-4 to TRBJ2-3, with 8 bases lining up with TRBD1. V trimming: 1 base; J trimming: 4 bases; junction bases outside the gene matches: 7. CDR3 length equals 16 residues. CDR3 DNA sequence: TGTGCCAGCAGTTTAGGAAGCCAGGGGGCCGCAGATACGCAGTATTTT. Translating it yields CASSLGSQGAADTQYF.

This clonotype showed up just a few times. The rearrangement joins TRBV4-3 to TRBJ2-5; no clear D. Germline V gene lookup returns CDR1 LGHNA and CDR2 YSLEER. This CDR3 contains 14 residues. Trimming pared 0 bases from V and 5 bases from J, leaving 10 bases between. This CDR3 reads CASSQDSRTETQYF. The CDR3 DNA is TGCGCCAGCAGCCAAGACTCCCGTACGGAGACCCAGTACTTC.

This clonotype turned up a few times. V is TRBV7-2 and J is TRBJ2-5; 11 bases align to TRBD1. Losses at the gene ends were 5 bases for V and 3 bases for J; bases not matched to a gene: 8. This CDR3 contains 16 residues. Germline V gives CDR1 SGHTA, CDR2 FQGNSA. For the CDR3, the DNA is TGTGCCAGCAGCCCACGGACGGGACAGGGGGAAGAGACCCAGTACTTC. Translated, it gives CASSPRTGQGEETQYF.

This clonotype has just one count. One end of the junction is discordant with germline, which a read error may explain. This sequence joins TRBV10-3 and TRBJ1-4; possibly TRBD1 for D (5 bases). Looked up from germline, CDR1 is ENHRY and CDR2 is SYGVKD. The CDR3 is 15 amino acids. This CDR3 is CAISEGTGGNEKLFF. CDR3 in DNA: TGTGCTATCAGTGAGGGAACAGGCGGTAATGAAAAACTGTTTTTT.

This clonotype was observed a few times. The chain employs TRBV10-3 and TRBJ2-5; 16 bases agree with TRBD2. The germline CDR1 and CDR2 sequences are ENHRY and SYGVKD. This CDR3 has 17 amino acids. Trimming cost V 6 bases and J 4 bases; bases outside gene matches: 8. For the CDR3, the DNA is TGTGCCATCAGCACCGGGACTAGCGGGGGGGCCGGAGAGACCCAGTACTTC. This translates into CAISTGTSGGAGETQYF.

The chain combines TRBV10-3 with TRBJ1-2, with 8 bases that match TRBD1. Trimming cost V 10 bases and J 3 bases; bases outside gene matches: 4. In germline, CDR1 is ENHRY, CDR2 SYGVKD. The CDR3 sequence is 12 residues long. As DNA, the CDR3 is TGTGCCACCCAGGGGGCTGACTATGGCTACACCTTC. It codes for CATQGADYGYTF.

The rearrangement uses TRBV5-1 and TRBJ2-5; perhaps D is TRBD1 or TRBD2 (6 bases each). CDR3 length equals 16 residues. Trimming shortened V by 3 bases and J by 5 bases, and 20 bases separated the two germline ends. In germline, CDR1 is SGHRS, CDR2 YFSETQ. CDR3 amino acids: CASSSTPYGGDETQYF. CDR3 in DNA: TGCGCCAGCAGCTCAACCCCATACGGGGGCGATGAGACCCAGTACTTC. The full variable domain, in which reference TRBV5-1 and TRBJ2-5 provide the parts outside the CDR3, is KAGVTQTPRYLIKTRGQQVTLSCSPISGHRSVSWYQQTPGQGLQFLFEYFSETQRNKGNFPGRFSGRQFSNSRSEMNVSTLELGDSALYLCASSSTPYGGDETQYFGPGTRLLVL.